The text below deals with one T cell receptor beta chain. The sample originates from a study of blood T cell repertoires in COVID-19. Study background: PBMCs, B-cell-depleted T cells, or T cells were the source of the cDNA or gDNA that made up the material.

CDR1 and CDR2 from the germline V gene are KGHDR and SFDVKD. Trimming took 9 bases from V and 3 from J; bases not matched to a gene: 13. The CDR3 is 16 amino acids. Method: immunoSEQ multiplex PCR; TCRdb's copy keeps in-frame clones and lacks some. Of tens of thousands of clones in the sample, roughly 78% were seen once. The specimen was peripheral blood. This chain joins TRBV24-1 and TRBJ2-3, with 8 bases aligning to TRBD1. This TCR was sampled from a man aged 60 to 75 with acute or convalescent COVID-19. The CDR3 sequence: CATCPGTGRLTDTQYF. The CDR3 DNA is TGTGCCACCTGCCCCGGGACAGGAAGACTTACAGATACGCAGTATTTT.